This T cell receptor (beta chain) was recorded in a study of sequential checkpoint blockade in melanoma. For the study at large: Randomization was 1:1 between first-line nivolumab→ipilimumab and ipilimumab→nivolumab.

This clone is a singleton in its sample. Different DNA sequences within this sample yield the same CDR3. As to treatment: randomized to nivolumab then ipilimumab (arm A) or the reverse (arm B). Sorted cells were live CD3+CD8+, lacking CD19 and CD56, from PBMCs. TCRdb's table, derived via immunoSEQ multiplex PCR, lists solely in-frame clones and lacks some. Of about 22,000 clones listed, approximately 80% were seen once; the top ten hold around 9.1%. CDR1 and CDR2 (germline): SGDLS, YYNGEE. V was pared by 0 bases and J by 2 bases, with 4 bases of the junction left unmatched. This CDR3 has 16 residues. This chain joins TRBV9 and TRBJ2-1; 8 nucleotides align to TRBD2. The material sequenced was CD8+ T cells sorted from blood (inferred from file names), taken from a patient given nivolumab and ipilimumab in sequence. The clonotype originates from a human donor with melanoma. The CDR3: CASSVVLAGAYNEQFF. CDR3 nucleotide sequence: TGTGCCAGCAGCGTAGTTCTAGCGGGCGCCTACAATGAGCAGTTCTTC.